The clone carrying this T cell receptor (beta chain) was counted ten times or more. The antigen is unknown. TCRdb re-analysed the RT-PCR reads in MiXCR, keeping a single row per CDR3 protein. The table shows fewer than 750,000 distinct CDR3 sequences, with around 13% occurring only once. The sample originates from a study of response to subunit inactivated influenza vaccine. Trimming cost V 1 base and J 0 bases, with 13 bases left between them. Germline CDR1 and CDR2: SGHTA and FQGNSA. CDR3 length equals 16 residues. General study results and limits: Every seasonal influenza vaccination brings in few new T cells, the authors suggested.

This specimen was PBMCs from blood, taken about 13 days after vaccination. The chain links TRBV7-2 to TRBJ2-7, with no clear D. This receptor was identified in a man aged 45 to 65 who received an inactivated influenza vaccine. CDR3 DNA sequence: TGTGCCAGCAGCTTAGTATCTGACTCAAGCTCCTACGAGCAGTACTTC. Protein sequence: CASSLVSDSSSYEQYF. Using reference TRBV7-2 and TRBJ2-7 for the parts outside the CDR3, the full variable domain is GAGVSQSPSNKVTEKGKDVELRCDPISGHTALYWYRQSLGQGLEFLIYFQGNSAPDKSGLPSDRFSAERTGGSVSTLTIQRTQQEDSAVYLCASSLVSDSSSYEQYFGPGTRLTVT.